One and the same sample provided the 22 T cell receptor beta chains below, sequenced in a study of cytomegalovirus exposure and HLA in healthy donors. PCR primers comprised 60 Vbeta and 13 Jbeta primers. Produced via immunoSEQ multiplex PCR; TCRdb's table is partial and in-frame only. This sample has approximately 130,000 clones, with over 75% found just once. Source material: PBMCs. Receptors were obtained from a woman between 18 and 30 years old in good health and CMV-seronegative.

This clone was observed a single time. The chain joins TRBV18 to TRBJ1-1; TRBD1 matches at 7 bases. Germline V lookup: CDR1 KGHSH, CDR2 LQKENI. Trimming removed 6 bases from V and 10 bases from J; junction bases left unmatched: 8. The CDR3 consists of 12 residues. This CDR3 is CASSPGQEGAFF. CDR3 nucleotide sequence: TGTGCCAGCTCGCCTGGACAGGAGGGAGCTTTCTTT.

Written as DNA, the CDR3 is TGTGCCAGCAGCGTCTCCGAAGCGGCGGCCTCTTATAATATGGACACTGAAGCTTTCTTT. Translating gives CASSVSEAAASYNMDTEAFF. The V call is TRBV9, the J call TRBJ1-1, with D unresolved. CDR3 size: 20 residues. Trimming removed 2 bases at V and 3 bases at J, with 29 bases between. Per germline, CDR1 SGDLS and CDR2 YYNGEE.

This sequence joins TRBV2 and TRBJ2-7; 10 positions match TRBD1. J was trimmed by 3 bases and V by 3 bases; bases with no gene match: 8. This CDR3 has 16 residues. The germline CDR1 and CDR2 sequences are SNHLY and FYNNEI. The CDR3 here is CASSDSGQGGSYEQYF. DNA for the CDR3: TGTGCCAGCAGTGACTCCGGACAGGGGGGTAGCTACGAGCAGTACTTC.

V and J are TRBV6-4 and TRBJ1-2, with D perhaps TRBD1 (6 bases). Trimming took off 3 bases at V and 4 bases at J, with 12 bases between the two ends. CDR3 length equals 14 residues. From germline, CDR1 is MRHNA and CDR2 SNTAGT. CDR3 DNA sequence: TGTGCCAGCAGTGAAGGACAGCCACCCTATGGCTACACCTTC. Encoded protein: CASSEGQPPYGYTF.

In its sample, this clone was seen a few times. This chain uses TRBV18 with TRBJ1-2, with D maybe TRBD1 (6 bases). The CDR3 loop spans 15 amino acids. CDR1 and CDR2 (germline): KGHSH, LQKENI. Trimming took 4 bases from V and 0 from J, leaving 12 bases between them. The CDR3, as DNA: TGTGCCAGCTCACGTACAGGGTCCTCTAACTATGGCTACACCTTC. It codes for CASSRTGSSNYGYTF.

The chain links TRBV19 to TRBJ2-1, with TRBD2 as a possible D gene (6 bases). V dropped 9 bases and J dropped 8 bases, with 17 bases sitting between them. Germline V gene data show CDR1 as LNHDA and CDR2 as SQIVND (reference sequence). The CDR3 sequence is 13 residues long. The CDR3 loop is CASRDSFIDEQFF. In DNA, the CDR3 is TGTGCCAGCCGGGACTCATTCATCGATGAGCAGTTCTTC.

The rearrangement uses TRBV19 and TRBJ2-7, with unresolved D. V gave up 4 bases and J gave up 7 bases, with 14 bases separating them. This CDR3 has 13 amino acids. Germline CDR1 and CDR2: LNHDA and SQIVND (reference sequence). The CDR3 coding sequence is TGTGCCAGTAGTACGCATTCCTCGCAGGAGCAGTACTTC. Amino acid sequence: CASSTHSSQEQYF. Complete variable domain (other parts from reference TRBV19 and TRBJ2-7): DGGITQSPKYLFRKEGQNVTLSCEQNLNHDAMYWYRQDPGQGLRLIYYSQIVNDFQKGDIAEGYSVSREKKESFPLTVTSAQKNPTAFYLCASSTHSSQEQYFGPGTRLTVT.

The chain is built from TRBV27 and TRBJ1-2, with 7 bases that match TRBD1. Germline-derived CDR1 and CDR2 are MNHEY and SMNVEV (reference sequence). This CDR3 region has 15 residues. Trimming removed 5 bases from V and 5 bases from J; junction bases left unmatched: 11. The CDR3 region has the DNA TGTGCCAGCAGTCCCTCCGACAGGGTAGGGTATGGCTACACCTTC. Translated, it gives CASSPSDRVGYGYTF.

This chain uses TRBV5-1 with TRBJ2-7; 8 nucleotides line up with TRBD2. V shed 3 bases, J shed 6 bases, and the junction held 11 bases outside the gene matches. CDR1 and CDR2 from the germline V gene are SGHRS and YFSETQ. The CDR3 spans 15 residues. The CDR3 nucleotides are TGCGCCAGCAGCTCTTCCGGGACTAGTTTTTCCGAGCAGTACTTC. This encodes CASSSSGTSFSEQYF.

The V and J genes are TRBV6-5 and TRBJ1-5; unclear D gene. V lost 0 bases, J lost 6 bases, and 6 bases lay in between. The CDR3 has 13 residues. From germline, CDR1 is MNHEY and CDR2 SVGAGI. In DNA, the CDR3 is TGTGCCAGCAGTTACTCGAGTGCTCAGCCCCAGCATTTT. This gives the protein CASSYSSAQPQHF.

About this clone itself: The same CDR3 also results from other DNA sequences found in this sample. V and J are TRBV7-2 and TRBJ2-5; D gene unclear. CDR3 size: 12 residues. The ends were cut back, 5 bases at V and 0 bases at J, with 4 bases in the middle. Germline V gene lookup returns CDR1 SGHTA and CDR2 FQGNSA. The chain's CDR3 is CASSQYQETQYF. CDR3 nucleotide sequence: TGTGCCAGCAGCCAGTACCAAGAGACCCAGTACTTC.

This chain uses TRBV11-2 with TRBJ2-1; 11 bases match TRBD2. With 5 bases clipped from V and 5 bases from J, the junction kept 8 bases outside the gene matches. Germline loops: CDR1 SGHAT, CDR2 FQNNGV. This CDR3 region has 16 residues. CDR3 in amino acids: CASSPIAGGPNNEQFF. For the CDR3, the DNA is TGTGCCAGCAGCCCGATAGCGGGAGGGCCTAACAATGAGCAGTTCTTC.

The chain carries TRBV13 and TRBJ2-3; 8 bases are shared with TRBD2. Looked up from germline, CDR1 is PRHDT and CDR2 is FYEKMQ (reference sequence). This CDR3 is 16 amino acids long. V trimming: 5 bases; J trimming: 2 bases; junction bases outside the gene matches: 9. The CDR3 region has the DNA TGTGCCAGCAGCCCCTTCGGCGGGGGGCCCACAGATACGCAGTATTTT. Protein: CASSPFGGGPTDTQYF.

For this clone: The junction and the germline gene differ at one end; a read error may be behind it. CDR3 in DNA: TGTTCCAGCAGCTTCTGGCAGGGGAACACCGGGGAGCTGTTTTTT. Amino acid sequence: CSSSFWQGNTGELFF. The V gene is TRBV7-9, the J gene TRBJ2-2; a weak D match, TRBD1 (5 bases). The CDR3 is 15 amino acids. CDR1 is SEHNR and CDR2 is FQNEAQ in the germline V gene (reference sequence).

This rearrangement joins TRBV19 to TRBJ1-2; tentatively, D is TRBD1 (6 bases). The germline gives CDR1 LNHDA, CDR2 SQIVND (reference sequence). V was shortened by 4 bases and J by 1 base, with 13 bases between the two germline ends. The CDR3 loop spans 15 amino acids. CDR3 DNA sequence: TGTGCCAGTAGTAGATTGGGACAAGTTAACTATGGCTACACCTTC. Its protein product is CASSRLGQVNYGYTF.

The V gene is TRBV4-1, the J gene TRBJ2-7; D is perhaps TRBD1 (6 bases). Per the germline V gene, CDR1 is MGHRA and CDR2 is YSYEKL. This CDR3 region has 15 residues. V was shortened by 4 bases and J by 3 bases, with 16 bases between the two germline ends. CDR3 protein: CASSRPGEASYEQYF. CDR3 nucleotide sequence: TGCGCCAGCAGCCGCCCAGGGGAAGCGAGCTACGAGCAGTACTTC.

The rearrangement uses TRBV6-6 and TRBJ2-7; D is unresolved. The CDR3 totals 13 residues. Looked up from germline, CDR1 is MNHNY and CDR2 is SVGAGI (reference sequence). V dropped 5 bases and J dropped 4 bases, with 12 bases sitting between them. The CDR3 sequence: CASSHLNGYEQYF. The CDR3 DNA sequence: TGTGCCAGCAGTCACCTCAACGGGTACGAGCAGTACTTC.

The chain recombines TRBV19 with TRBJ2-1; a possible D gene is TRBD1 (6 bases). CDR3 length equals 14 residues. The ends were cut back, 10 bases at V and 4 bases at J, with 17 bases in the middle. Germline V gene lookup returns CDR1 LNHDA and CDR2 SQIVND (reference sequence). The CDR3 region is CATSPGTLYNEQFF. The CDR3 region has the DNA TGTGCCACTTCCCCCGGGACACTGTACAATGAGCAGTTCTTC.

This sequence joins TRBV25-1 and TRBJ1-4; 8 bases match TRBD1. The V gene end was trimmed by 3 bases and the J gene end by 8 bases; junction bases not matched to a gene: 8. CDR3 size: 15 residues. CDR1 is MGHDK, CDR2 SYGVNS, per germline. Here the CDR3 DNA reads TGTGCCAGCAGTGAGCAGGGGGCACGGGGGGAAAAACTGTTTTTT. Translating it yields CASSEQGARGEKLFF. Full variable domain (rest looked up from reference TRBV25-1 and TRBJ1-4): EADIYQTPRYLVIGTGKKITLECSQTMGHDKMYWYQQDPGMELHLIHYSYGVNSTEKGDLSSESTVSRIRTEHFPLTLESARPSHTSQYLCASSEQGARGEKLFFGSGTQLSVL.

This clone was observed a handful of times. This chain links TRBV6-1 with TRBJ1-5; D ambiguous. The V and J ends lost 4 bases and 0 bases respectively, with 10 bases between them. This CDR3 spans 15 amino acids. CDR1 is MNHNS, CDR2 SASEGT, per germline. CDR3 DNA sequence: TGTGCCAGCAGTGCCAGCGCCCATAGCAATCAGCCCCAGCATTTT. It specifies CASSASAHSNQPQHF.

This chain joins TRBV5-5 and TRBJ2-3, with 7 bases aligning to TRBD1. V lost 3 bases and J lost 0; bases outside the gene matches: 1. The CDR3 extends over 14 amino acids. Germline V gene lookup returns CDR1 SGHKS and CDR2 YYEKEE (reference sequence). CDR3 residues: CASSSQGSTDTQYF. CDR3 DNA: TGTGCCAGCAGCTCACAGGGGAGCACAGATACGCAGTATTTT.

The gene calls are TRBV5-1 and TRBJ2-2; 8 nucleotides match TRBD1. From germline, CDR1 is SGHRS and CDR2 YFSETQ. The ends lost 6 bases at V and 0 bases at J; junction bases unmatched: 1. This CDR3 region has 14 residues. The CDR3 DNA reads TGCGCCAGCACAGGGGGCGCGAACACCGGGGAGCTGTTTTTT. Protein sequence: CASTGGANTGELFF.